The 20 T cell receptor beta chains presented below share a single source sample, sequenced in a study of cytomegalovirus exposure and HLA in healthy donors. The PCR contained 60 Vbeta and 13 Jbeta primers. Measured with immunoSEQ multiplex PCR; TCRdb has only the in-frame clones, and not every one. The sample includes about 83,000 clones, about 78% of them seen just once. The material sequenced was PBMCs. These receptors all come from a man between 18 and 29 years old in good health and CMV-seropositive.

This clone appeared once. This chain links TRBV6-1 with TRBJ2-1; TRBD2 matches 11 bases. CDR1 and CDR2 from the germline V gene are MNHNS and SASEGT. The V and J ends lost 2 bases and 10 bases, in that order; junction bases with no gene match: 1. The CDR3 is made up of 13 amino acids. CDR3 residues: CASSERLAGEQFF. CDR3 nucleotides: TGTGCCAGCAGTGAACGACTAGCGGGGGAGCAGTTCTTC.

This chain uses TRBV5-1 with TRBJ2-7, with D possibly TRBD2 on 6 matching bases. CDR3 length: 14 residues. V lost 1 base to trimming and J lost 3 bases, with 11 bases between them. Germline assignment: CDR1 SGHRS and CDR2 YFSETQ. The CDR3 DNA follows: TGCGCCAGCAGCTTGCGGGTCGGGGGCTACGAGCAGTACTTC. This sequence encodes CASSLRVGGYEQYF.

This clone has a handful of counts. This chain connects TRBV4-2 to TRBJ1-1; D is undetermined. Trimming took off 0 bases at V and 10 bases at J, with 9 bases between the two ends. Germline-derived CDR1 and CDR2 are LGHNA and YNFKEQ. This CDR3 is built from 12 residues. CDR3 coding DNA: TGTGCCAGCAGCCAAGAAGGCGGCTTAGCTTTCTTT. Amino acids: CASSQEGGLAFF.

On this clone itself: A single base separates this from a much larger clone, so it may be a read error. The rearrangement links TRBV5-6 to TRBJ1-1; D is ambiguous. The V end lost 2 bases, the J end lost 0 bases, and 5 bases lay between the germline ends. CDR3 size: 13 residues. Germline CDR1 SGHDT, CDR2 YYEEEE. The CDR3 is CASSFSMNTEAFF. DNA for the CDR3: TGTGCCAGCAGCTTTTCTATGAACACTGAAGCTTTCTTT.

The chain has TRBV5-1 and TRBJ2-7, with D possibly TRBD2 on 5 matching bases. The CDR3 has 15 residues. Germline-derived CDR1 and CDR2 are SGHRS and YFSETQ. V shed 5 bases and J shed 1 base, with 16 bases lying between them. For the CDR3, the DNA is TGCGCCAGCAGTCTATACTACGGACTGTCCTACGAGCAGTACTTC. This codes for CASSLYYGLSYEQYF.

The V call is TRBV7-9, the J call TRBJ2-5; TRBD2 might be the D (6 bases). The CDR3 is made up of 15 amino acids. V shed 6 bases and J shed 1 base, with 15 bases lying between them. Germline V CDR1 and CDR2: SEHNR, FQNEAQ (reference sequence). The CDR3 loop is CASSIEAGRQETQYF. The CDR3 DNA sequence: TGTGCCAGCAGTATCGAAGCGGGTCGCCAAGAGACCCAGTACTTC.

The sample holds a few counts of this clone. A read error may account for a junction end that differs from germline. This chain connects TRBV7-7 to TRBJ2-1; 7 nucleotides match TRBD1. The CDR3 spans 14 residues. Germline CDR1 reads SSHAT; CDR2 reads FNYEAQ (reference sequence). The CDR3 loop reads CASSLALTGDEQFF. Here the CDR3 DNA reads TGTGCTAGCAGCTTAGCGCTCACAGGGGATGAGCAGTTCTTC.

The chain carries TRBV6-5 and TRBJ2-7; 15 nucleotides line up with TRBD2. With 7 bases clipped from V and 7 bases from J, the junction kept 8 bases outside the gene matches. Germline V gives CDR1 MNHEY, CDR2 SVGAGI. The CDR3 consists of 15 residues. CDR3 nucleotide sequence: TGTGCCAGCAACCCGGGACTAGCGGGAGGAAAGGAGCAGTACTTC. Amino acids: CASNPGLAGGKEQYF.

The chain uses TRBV10-3 and TRBJ1-2; 9 nucleotides align to TRBD1. Germline V CDR1 and CDR2: ENHRY, SYGVKD. V lost 7 bases to trimming and J lost 1 base; unmatched junction nucleotides: 7. CDR3 size: 15 residues. The CDR3 protein is CAIKAQGQGNYGYTF. As DNA, the CDR3 is TGTGCCATCAAAGCTCAGGGACAGGGTAACTATGGCTACACCTTC.

CDR3 residues: CASSFSVDQPQHF. For the CDR3, the DNA is TGTGCCAGCAGTTTCTCCGTCGATCAGCCCCAGCATTTT. This chain uses TRBV27 with TRBJ1-5; D is undetermined. Trimming took off 3 bases at V and 5 bases at J, with 8 bases between the two ends. CDR1 MNHEY and CDR2 SMNVEV come from the germline V gene (reference sequence). The CDR3 has 13 amino acids.

V gene TRBV6-5 combines with J gene TRBJ1-1; D not resolved. The CDR3 consists of 13 residues. Deletions cut 6 bases from V and 3 bases from J, with 11 bases between. Germline-derived CDR1 and CDR2 are MNHEY and SVGAGI. The CDR3 sequence: CASSPIGDTEAFF. CDR3 bases: TGTGCCAGCAGCCCCATCGGGGACACTGAAGCTTTCTTT.

The CDR3 DNA is TGCGCCAGCAGCCAACGGACAGATGCTAACTATGGCTACACCTTC. Its protein product is CASSQRTDANYGYTF. The chain is built from TRBV4-1 and TRBJ1-2; weak D call: TRBD1 (6 bases). Germline V lookup: CDR1 MGHRA, CDR2 YSYEKL. The ends were cut back, 2 bases at V and 0 bases at J, with 10 bases in the middle. CDR3 length equals 15 residues.

The chain recombines TRBV29-1 with TRBJ2-1; D perhaps matches TRBD2 (6 bases). Germline-derived CDR1 and CDR2 are SQVTM and ANQGSEA. V was clipped by 6 bases and J by 5 bases, with 14 bases between them. The CDR3 has 13 residues. CDR3 loop: CSVEKTRNNEQFF. Written as DNA, the CDR3 is TGCAGCGTAGAGAAGACTAGGAACAATGAGCAGTTCTTC.

This sequence joins TRBV5-4 and TRBJ2-7; D perhaps matches TRBD1 (6 bases). CDR1 SGHNT and CDR2 YYREEE come from the germline V gene (reference sequence). V was shortened by 9 bases and J by 5 bases, with 21 bases between the two germline ends. CDR3 length equals 14 residues. The CDR3 loop is CATHSPGHSNEQYF. The DNA for the CDR3 is TGTGCCACCCACTCGCCGGGACATTCGAACGAGCAGTACTTC.

The CDR3 loop reads CASSFRGQAEAFF. CDR3 DNA sequence: TGTGCCAGTAGTTTCAGGGGACAGGCTGAAGCTTTCTTT. The chain carries TRBV19 and TRBJ1-1; 8 bases are shared with TRBD1. The CDR3 is 13 amino acids. J gave up 6 bases and V 5 bases, and 5 bases lay outside the gene matches. Per germline, CDR1 LNHDA and CDR2 SQIVND (reference sequence).

J is TRBJ1-5 and V is TRBV28; the D is unclear. Trimming stripped 7 bases from V and 7 bases from J, with 5 bases between. Germline V lookup: CDR1 MDHEN, CDR2 SYDVKM. The CDR3 totals 10 residues. CDR3 region: CASNSQPQHF. CDR3 nucleotide sequence: TGTGCCAGCAATAGCCAGCCCCAGCATTTT.

The chain joins TRBV10-1 to TRBJ2-7; TRBD1 agrees at 7 bases. This CDR3 comprises 15 residues. The V gene end was trimmed by 3 bases and the J gene end by 3 bases; junction bases not matched to a gene: 8. Germline V gives CDR1 WNHNN, CDR2 SYGVQD (reference sequence). CDR3 sequence reads: CASSDNRGDSYEQYF. As DNA, the CDR3 is TGCGCCAGCAGTGATAACAGGGGAGACAGCTACGAGCAGTACTTC.

The chain joins TRBV2 to TRBJ1-5; D uncertain. This CDR3 has 15 amino acids. Trimming left V 3 bases short and J 6 bases short, with 15 bases between. The germline V gene has CDR1 SNHLY and CDR2 FYNNEI. CDR3 amino acids: CASSDSIQNLQPQHF. CDR3 in DNA: TGTGCCAGCAGTGATTCGATTCAGAACCTTCAGCCCCAGCATTTT.

The chain recombines TRBV15 with TRBJ2-1, with D possibly matching TRBD2 (6 bases). The V gene's germline CDR1 is LNHNV and CDR2 YYDKDF (reference sequence). The CDR3 totals 14 residues. V lost 1 base to trimming and J lost 7 bases, with 11 bases between them. This chain's CDR3 is CATSRVRGPNEQFF. As DNA, the CDR3 is TGTGCCACCAGCAGAGTGCGGGGTCCAAATGAGCAGTTCTTC. The complete variable domain, with remaining parts taken from reference TRBV15 and TRBJ2-1, reads DAMVIQNPRYQVTQFGKPVTLSCSQTLNHNVMYWYQQKSSQAPKLLFHYYDKDFNNEADTPDNFQSRRPNTSFCFLDIRSPGLGDTAMYLCATSRVRGPNEQFFGPGTRLTVL.

This sequence joins TRBV15 and TRBJ1-5; D unclear. The germline V and J ends were trimmed by 2 bases and 5 bases, with 7 bases remaining between them. CDR3 size: 13 residues. Per germline, CDR1 LNHNV and CDR2 YYDKDF (reference sequence). The CDR3 DNA is TGTGCCACCAGCAGAAACATCGATCAGCCCCAGCATTTT. Protein sequence: CATSRNIDQPQHF. The whole variable domain, remainder taken from reference TRBV15 and TRBJ1-5, is DAMVIQNPRYQVTQFGKPVTLSCSQTLNHNVMYWYQQKSSQAPKLLFHYYDKDFNNEADTPDNFQSRRPNTSFCFLDIRSPGLGDTAMYLCATSRNIDQPQHFGDGTRLSIL.